This entry is about one T cell receptor beta chain. The CDR3 totals 15 residues. Germline CDR1 MNHNS, CDR2 SASEGT. Trimming removed 5 bases from V and 1 base from J, with 11 bases in between. Preparing the TCRbeta library involved the use of unique molecular identifiers. TCRdb reanalysed the PCR reads using MiXCR and keeps one entry per CDR3 protein. The table lists a few hundred thousand distinct CDR3 sequences, 9.9% of them singletons, with around 10% in the top ten. This entry comes from a study of T-cell reconstitution after alpha-beta-depleted transplantation in children. The TCR was taken from a human donor who donated a stem cell graft to a child with SCID. Sequenced here: PBMCs from the stem cell graft donor, sampled from the stem cell graft. The chain employs TRBV6-1 and TRBJ2-2, with D possibly TRBD1 on 6 matching bases. The CDR3 loop is CASSQQGLNTGELFF. CDR3 nucleotide sequence: TGTGCCAGCAGTCAACAGGGTCTGAACACCGGGGAGCTGTTTTTT.